This entry features one T cell receptor (beta chain) sequence. Its antigen specificity is not known. Base qualities are missing; no much larger clone stands one base away. The data were taken from a study of blood T cell repertoires in COVID-19 (dated by TCRdb to about 2020). For the study in its entirety: Samples covering the acute and convalescent phases of COVID-19 were provided by collaborators in the United States, Italy and Spain. A freely available public database, intended as a resource for researchers studying the immune response to SARS-CoV-2, is where the repertoires were released. Where available, HLA class I and class II types were taken from metadata supplied by the sample provider and were not determined by assay-based typing. A de-identified subject ID, COVID-19 status, age in years and sex were almost always included in the sample metadata. Samples were obtained from the ongoing ImmuneRACE study (first 160 participants) and from roughly 1,300 subjects provided by 6 global collaborators. The material from the prospective study consisted of cDNA or gDNA derived from T cells, B-cell-depleted T cells, or PBMCs. Subjects who had been exposed to COVID-19, were actively infected with it, or had recovered from it provided the deeply sampled blood TCRbeta repertoires that made up the dataset. General findings and caveats noted by the study authors: Clinical and demographic metadata were provided uncurated, with the amount varying by source and participant.

Whole blood was collected in K2EDTA tubes by collaborating institutions according to the institutions' own protocols. For TCRbeta analysis, collaborators shipped samples as frozen whole blood, isolated PBMCs, or DNA extracted from either of those sample types. TCRbeta CDR3 regions were amplified from genomic DNA by means of the immunoSEQ Assay, a bias-controlled multiplex PCR. Under the source paper's analysis protocol: The number of nucleated cells in each sample was estimated by amplification of reference gene primers within the assay. Sequence reads were collapsed and filtered to measure the absolute abundance of every unique TCRbeta CDR3 rearrangement. Productive Simpson clonality was computed per sample as the square root of Simpson's diversity index over productive rearrangements. TCRdb re-hosts the immuneACCESS table, in-frame sequences only. Its copies lack some clones; in the studies checked, an unresolved V gene accounts for under half of them, and the cause for the rest is not known. V and J calls and clone size are copied from that table; D and trimming were computed from the DNA. This sample holds around 300,000 clones; approximately 88% were observed only once. Almost 9.5% of the sample lies in the top ten.

The sequence came from a man aged 18 to 30 with active or convalescent COVID-19. Sequencing used peripheral blood.

CDR3 protein: CASSHGGGGLETQYF. The sequenced DNA: TGCGCCAGCAGCCACGGCGGCGGGGGGCTGGAGACCCAGTACTTC. The rearrangement combines TRBV4-1 with TRBJ2-5, with 8 middle bases fitting TRBD2. Including the terminal cysteine and phenylalanine, the CDR3 comprises 15 residues. The read is trimmed to its CDR3 DNA, 45 bases read in frame from base 1. According to the germline V gene, CDR1 reads MGHRA and CDR2 reads YSYEKL. For this chain, trimming is 3 bases at the V end and 5 bases at the J end, and the number of junction bases without a gene match is 8.